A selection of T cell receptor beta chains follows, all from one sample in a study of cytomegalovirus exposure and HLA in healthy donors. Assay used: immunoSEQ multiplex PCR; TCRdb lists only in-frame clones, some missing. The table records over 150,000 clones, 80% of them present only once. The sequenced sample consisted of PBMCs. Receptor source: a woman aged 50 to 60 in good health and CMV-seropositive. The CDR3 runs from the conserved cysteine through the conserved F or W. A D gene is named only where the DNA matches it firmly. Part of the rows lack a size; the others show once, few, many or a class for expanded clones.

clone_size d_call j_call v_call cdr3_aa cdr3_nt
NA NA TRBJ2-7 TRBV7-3 CASSLNRGGFYEQYF TGTGCCAGCAGCTTAAACAGGGGAGGTTTCTACGAGCAGTACTTC
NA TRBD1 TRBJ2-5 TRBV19 CASTRQGAGETQYF TGTGCCAGTACCCGACAGGGGGCAGGCGAGACCCAGTACTTC
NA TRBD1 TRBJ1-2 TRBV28 CASGGDRYSYGYTF TGTGCCAGCGGGGGGGACAGGTACAGCTATGGCTACACCTTC
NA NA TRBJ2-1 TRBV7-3 CASSLRYRTNEQFF TGTGCCAGCAGCTTACGGTACCGGACTAATGAGCAGTTCTTC
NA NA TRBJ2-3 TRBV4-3 CASSLQRRDTQYF TGCGCCAGCAGCCTACAGCGGCGGGATACGCAGTATTTT
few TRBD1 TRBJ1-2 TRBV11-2 CASSLQGAKGYTF TGTGCCAGCAGCTTACAGGGGGCTAAAGGCTACACCTTC
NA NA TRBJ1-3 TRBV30 CAWRDDGNGNTIYF TGTGCCTGGAGGGACGACGGGAATGGAAACACCATATATTTT
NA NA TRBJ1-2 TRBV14 CASSHRLGTGSHYGYTF TGTGCCAGCAGCCATCGCCTGGGAACAGGGTCCCACTATGGCTACACCTTC
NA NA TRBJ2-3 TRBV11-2 CASSFTQGNTDTQYF TGTGCCAGCAGCTTTACCCAGGGAAACACAGATACGCAGTATTTT
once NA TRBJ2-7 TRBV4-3 CASSQVVGSSYEQYF TGCGCCAGCAGCCAAGTAGTAGGGAGCTCCTACGAGCAGTACTTC
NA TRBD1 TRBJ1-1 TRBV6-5 CASSRHQGAGTEAFF TGTGCCAGCAGCCGACATCAGGGGGCAGGAACTGAAGCTTTCTTT
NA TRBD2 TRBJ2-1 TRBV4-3 CASSLRLAGGGDEQFF TGCGCCAGCAGCCTGCGCCTAGCGGGAGGGGGGGATGAGCAGTTCTTC
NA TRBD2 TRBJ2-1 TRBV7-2 CASSLEGYGGKWEQFF TGTGCCAGCAGCTTAGAGGGGTACGGGGGGAAGTGGGAGCAGTTCTTC
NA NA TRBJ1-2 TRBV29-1 CSVGEGAGYTF TGCAGCGTTGGGGAAGGGGCTGGCTACACCTTC
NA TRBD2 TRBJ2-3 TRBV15 CATSRDGGETDTQYF TGTGCCACCAGCAGAGATGGGGGGGAAACAGATACGCAGTATTTT
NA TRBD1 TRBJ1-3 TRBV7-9 CASSGTGTGNTIYF TGTGCCAGCTCCGGGACAGGGACTGGAAACACCATATATTTT
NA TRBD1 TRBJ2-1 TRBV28 CASSYRGRDEQFF TGTGCCAGCAGTTACAGGGGCAGGGATGAGCAGTTCTTC
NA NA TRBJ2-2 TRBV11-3 CASSLGSGVGTGELFF TGTGCCAGCAGCTTAGGGTCGGGAGTGGGGACCGGGGAGCTGTTTTTT
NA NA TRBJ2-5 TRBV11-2 CASSYLSMEGHPETQYF TGTGCCAGCAGCTACCTCTCCATGGAGGGGCATCCAGAGACCCAGTACTTC
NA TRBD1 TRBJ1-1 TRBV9 CASSPGQGNTEAFF TGTGCCAGCAGCCCCGGACAGGGGAACACTGAAGCTTTCTTT
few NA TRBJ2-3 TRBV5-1 CASRNRVSTDTQYF TGCGCCAGTAGGAACAGGGTGAGCACAGATACGCAGTATTTT
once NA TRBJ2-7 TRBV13 CASSFARGAGSYEQYF TGTGCCAGCAGTTTCGCCAGGGGGGCGGGGTCCTACGAGCAGTACTTC
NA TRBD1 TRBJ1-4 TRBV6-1 CASSDLSGQGGEKLFF TGTGCCAGCAGTGACCTGAGTGGACAGGGGGGCGAAAAACTGTTTTTT
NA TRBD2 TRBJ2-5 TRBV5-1 CASSLAGLAGGPGTQYF TGCGCCAGCAGCTTGGCCGGACTAGCGGGAGGGCCCGGGACCCAGTACTTC
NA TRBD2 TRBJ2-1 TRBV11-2 CASSLVIAGASSYNEQFF TGTGCCAGCAGCTTAGTAATAGCGGGGGCCAGCTCCTACAATGAGCAGTTCTTC
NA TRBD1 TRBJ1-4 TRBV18 CASSPPGQGAEKLFF TGTGCCAGCTCACCTCCGGGACAGGGGGCCGAAAAACTGTTTTTT
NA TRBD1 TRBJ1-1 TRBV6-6 CASSYSGQGSGEAFF TGTGCCAGCAGTTACTCAGGACAGGGGTCGGGGGAAGCTTTCTTT
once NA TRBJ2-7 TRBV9 CASSFGPEQGYEQYF TGTGCCAGCAGCTTCGGACCAGAACAGGGCTACGAGCAGTACTTC
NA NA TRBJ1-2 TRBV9 CASSVPHGYTF TGTGCCAGCAGCGTACCTCATGGCTACACCTTC
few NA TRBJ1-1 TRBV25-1 CASSEVTRGEAFF TGTGCCAGCAGTGAAGTAACTCGGGGTGAAGCTTTCTTT
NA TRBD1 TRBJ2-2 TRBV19 CASSFGQGANTGELFF TGTGCCAGTAGTTTTGGACAGGGCGCGAACACCGGGGAGCTGTTTTTT
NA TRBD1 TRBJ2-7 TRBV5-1 CASSKVGQGESYEQYF TGCGCCAGCAGCAAGGTTGGACAGGGGGAATCCTACGAGCAGTACTTC
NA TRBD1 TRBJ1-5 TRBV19 CASSARDRGLDQPQHF TGTGCCAGTAGTGCCCGGGACAGGGGGCTTGATCAGCCCCAGCATTTT
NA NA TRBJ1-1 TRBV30 CAWSRAGVGTEAFF TGTGCCTGGAGCCGGGCAGGGGTAGGAACTGAAGCTTTCTTT
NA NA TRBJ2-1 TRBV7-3 CASSLRTAGDNEQFF TGTGCCAGCAGCTTAAGGACAGCCGGGGACAATGAGCAGTTCTTC
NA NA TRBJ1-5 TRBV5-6 CASSLGAGNQPQHF TGTGCCAGCAGCTTGGGCGCGGGCAATCAGCCCCAGCATTTT
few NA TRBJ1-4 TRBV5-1 CASSDFSSTYLREKLFF TGCGCCAGCAGCGACTTTTCTAGTACATATTTGCGCGAAAAACTGTTTTTT
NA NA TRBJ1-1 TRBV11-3 CASSLGRNTEAFF TGTGCCAGCAGCTTAGGTCGGAACACTGAAGCTTTCTTT
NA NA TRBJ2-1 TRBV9 CASSPMGLQNEQFF TGTGCCAGCAGCCCAATGGGACTTCAGAATGAGCAGTTCTTC
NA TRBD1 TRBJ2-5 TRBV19 CASSINGQGTEWTQYF TGTGCCAGTAGTATCAACGGACAGGGGACTGAGTGGACCCAGTACTTC
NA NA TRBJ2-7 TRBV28 CASSSRLAYEQYF TGTGCCAGCAGTAGCCGTCTCGCCTACGAGCAGTACTTC
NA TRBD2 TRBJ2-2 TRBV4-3 CASSRISGSGTGELFF TGCGCCAGCAGCCGTATAAGCGGGAGTGGCACCGGGGAGCTGTTTTTT
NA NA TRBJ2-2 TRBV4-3 CASSQDQFEGVGELFF TGCGCCAGCAGCCAAGATCAATTCGAAGGGGTCGGGGAGCTGTTTTTT
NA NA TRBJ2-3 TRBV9 CASSVGPENTQYF TGTGCCAGCAGCGTAGGTCCCGAGAATACGCAGTATTTT
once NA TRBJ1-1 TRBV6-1 CASNWASGTEAFF TGTGCCAGCAATTGGGCCTCCGGCACTGAAGCTTTCTTT
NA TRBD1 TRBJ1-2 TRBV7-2 CASSVYQGGTGYGYTF TGTGCCAGCAGCGTGTACCAAGGGGGCACGGGGTATGGCTACACCTTC
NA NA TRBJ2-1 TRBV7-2 CASSLGPSDEQFF TGTGCCAGCAGCCTAGGACCGAGCGATGAGCAGTTCTTC
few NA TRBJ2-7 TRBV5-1 CASSPSPGGQQYF TGCGCCAGCAGCCCCTCCCCCGGAGGGCAGCAGTACTTC
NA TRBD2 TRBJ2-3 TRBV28 CASSLPPGLAADTQYF TGTGCCAGCAGTTTACCCCCGGGACTAGCAGCAGATACGCAGTATTTT
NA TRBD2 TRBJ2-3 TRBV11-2 CASSLRVTSGGADTQYF TGTGCCAGCAGCTTAAGAGTGACTAGCGGGGGGGCAGATACGCAGTATTTT
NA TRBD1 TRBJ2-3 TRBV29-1 CSVKDRGGTDTQYF TGCAGCGTTAAGGACAGGGGGGGCACAGATACGCAGTATTTT
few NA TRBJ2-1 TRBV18 CASSPDTYNEQFF TGTGCCAGCTCACCGGACACCTACAATGAGCAGTTCTTC
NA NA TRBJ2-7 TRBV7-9 CSRRSDSYEQYF TGTTCCAGGAGGAGCGACAGCTACGAGCAGTACTTC
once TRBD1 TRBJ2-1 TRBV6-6 CASSYSGQGADEQFF TGTGCCAGCAGTTACTCGGGACAGGGGGCTGATGAGCAGTTCTTC
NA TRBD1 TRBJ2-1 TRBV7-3 CASSPGGLSSYNEQFF TGTGCCAGCAGCCCAGGGGGCTTGAGCTCCTACAATGAGCAGTTCTTC